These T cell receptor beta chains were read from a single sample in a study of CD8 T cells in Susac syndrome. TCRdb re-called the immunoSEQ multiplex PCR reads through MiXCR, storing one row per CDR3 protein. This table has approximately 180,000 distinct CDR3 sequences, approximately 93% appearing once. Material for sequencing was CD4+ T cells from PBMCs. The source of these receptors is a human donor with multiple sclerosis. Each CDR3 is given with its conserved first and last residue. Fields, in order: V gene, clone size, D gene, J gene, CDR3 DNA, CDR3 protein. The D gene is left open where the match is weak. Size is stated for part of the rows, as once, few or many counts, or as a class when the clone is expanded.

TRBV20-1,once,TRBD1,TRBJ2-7,TGCAGTGCTAGGTGGGGACAGGGGGGCGAGCAGTACTTC,CSARWGQGGEQYF
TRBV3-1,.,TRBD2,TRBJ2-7,TGTGCCAGCAGCCACCGACTAGCGGACACCTACGAGCAGTACTTC,CASSHRLADTYEQYF
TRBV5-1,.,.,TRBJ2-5,TGCGCCAGCAGCACGGGCCTTGGGGAGGAGACCCAGTACTTC,CASSTGLGEETQYF
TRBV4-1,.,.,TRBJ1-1,TGCGCCAGCAGCCGAACACGGGTGAACACTGAAGCTTTCTTT,CASSRTRVNTEAFF
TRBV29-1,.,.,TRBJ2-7,TGCAGCGTTGAACCTCCCGGGACAACTAAAGCCCTCTCCTACGAGCAGTACTTC,CSVEPPGTTKALSYEQYF
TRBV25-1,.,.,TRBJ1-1,TGTGCCAGCAAACTCGGCATAACAGAGAACACTGAAGCTTTCTTT,CASKLGITENTEAFF
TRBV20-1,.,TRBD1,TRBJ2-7,TGCAGTGCCCTCCTAGGGGGCAGGTGGACCTACGAGCAGTACTTC,CSALLGGRWTYEQYF
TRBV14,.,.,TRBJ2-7,TGTGCCATCCTTTGGAGGGGGCAGACATACGAGCAGTACTTC,CAILWRGQTYEQYF
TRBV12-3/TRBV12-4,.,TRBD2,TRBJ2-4,TGTGCCAGCAGTTTGCGGGGGGCCAAAAACATTCAGTACTTC,CASSLRGAKNIQYF
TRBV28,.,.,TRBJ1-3,TGTGCCAGCACAGGGAGCGGCTCTGGAAACACCATATATTTT,CASTGSGSGNTIYF
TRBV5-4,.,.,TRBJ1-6,TGTGCCAGCAGCTCGGGACTGAATAATTCACCCCTCCACTTT,CASSSGLNNSPLHF
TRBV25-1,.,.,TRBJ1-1,TGTGCCAGCAGTGATTACAGGGTCACTGAAGCTTTCTTT,CASSDYRVTEAFF
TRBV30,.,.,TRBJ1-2,TGTGCCTGGAGTGTCGAGGCAGGTGGCTACACCTTC,CAWSVEAGGYTF
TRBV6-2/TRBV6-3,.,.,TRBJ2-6,TGTGCCAGCAGTTACTCATCAGCCCCTGGGGCCAACGTCCTGACTTTC,CASSYSSAPGANVLTF
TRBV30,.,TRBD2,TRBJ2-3,TGTGCCTGGGCTCCGGGACTAGCGGGGGGCGGAGATACGCAGTATTTT,CAWAPGLAGGGDTQYF
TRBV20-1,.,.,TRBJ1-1,TGCAGTGCTAGATCTAGGGAAGGATTCACTGAAGCTTTCTTT,CSARSREGFTEAFF
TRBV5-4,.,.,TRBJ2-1,TGTGCCAGCAGCTTGGTTTTGGGGACTGGTCACAATGAGCAGTTCTTC,CASSLVLGTGHNEQFF
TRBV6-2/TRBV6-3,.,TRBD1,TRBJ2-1,TGTGCCAGCAGTTACGGGACAGACAATGAGCAGTTCTTC,CASSYGTDNEQFF
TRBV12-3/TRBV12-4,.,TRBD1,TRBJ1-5,TGTGCCAGCAGCACTACAGGGGGCAATCAGCCCCAGCATTTT,CASSTTGGNQPQHF
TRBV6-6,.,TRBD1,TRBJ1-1,TGTGCCAGCAGTTCCAATGGACAGGGAGAGGTTGCTGAAGCTTTCTTT,CASSSNGQGEVAEAFF
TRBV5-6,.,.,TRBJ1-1,TGTGCCAGCAGCTTTTCAGGGAAAGGCACTGAAGCTTTCTTT,CASSFSGKGTEAFF
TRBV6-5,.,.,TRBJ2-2,TGTGCCAGCAGCAAAACTTATAACACCGGGGAGCTGTTTTTT,CASSKTYNTGELFF
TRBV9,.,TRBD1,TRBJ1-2,TGTGCCAGCAGCGCCCCGGGACAGGGGCGTTATGGCTACACCTTC,CASSAPGQGRYGYTF